This T cell receptor beta chain was recovered during a study of cytomegalovirus exposure and HLA in healthy donors. The CDR3 covers 13 residues. V lost 8 bases, J lost 0 bases, and 10 bases lay in between. Per germline, CDR1 MNHEY and CDR2 SVGAGI. In the PCR, 60 Vbeta and 13 Jbeta primers were used. Libraries were prepared by immunoSEQ multiplex PCR; TCRdb keeps only in-frame clonotypes and omits some of them. The repertoire holds about 200,000 clones, with 78% as singletons. Sequenced material: PBMCs. The receptor was isolated from a male donor in good health and CMV-seronegative. The chain joins TRBV6-5 to TRBJ1-2, with D uncertain. The CDR3 is CASARETNYGYTF. In nucleotides, the CDR3 is TGTGCCAGCGCTAGGGAGACTAACTATGGCTACACCTTC.